Listed below are T cell receptor beta chains from one sample, sequenced in a study of shared clonotypes between healthy human individuals. TCRdb's copy holds only in-frame clones and misses some; the assay was immunoSEQ multiplex PCR. The data contain around 2,000,000 clones, approximately 94% of them singletons. Sequenced sample: naive CD8+ T cells sorted from blood. Every receptor here comes from a young man in good health. CDR3s include the opening cysteine and the closing phenylalanine or tryptophan. The order of the fields is V gene, CDR3 protein.

TRBV9 CASSHRAGLTDTQYF
TRBV5-4 CASSLADRIGYEQYF
TRBV5-6 CASSLEGGLMAKNIQYF
TRBV11-2 CASSLPSGGINEQFF
TRBV27 CASSLEGGVNEQFF
TRBV27 CASSFRQGGETQYF
TRBV10-2 CASSEGTGQDEQYF
TRBV7-9 CASSSMTERGAEAFF
TRBV27 CASSPRNGTAYEQYF
TRBV4-1 CASSQVGTDTQYF
TRBV9 CASSVEPSGSTDTQYF
TRBV10-3 CAISESAGSGNTIYF
TRBV29-1 CSVTSSYEQYF
TRBV10-3 CAISEAGTDSINTGELFF
TRBV13 CASSSGQGPGNQYF
TRBV9 CASSGEGHPTDTQYF
TRBV10-1 CASSEFSLPSEQYF
TRBV6-1 CASRSRTETHEKLFF
TRBV5-1 CASSGVGAERLNTEAFF
TRBV4-3 CASSQGADSNDEQYF
TRBV11-2 CASSLDLPMVDTQYF
TRBV23-1 CASSQGTDANTGELFF
TRBV7-9 CASSPNRGRDTEAFF
TRBV29-1 CSVELRNSYEQYF
TRBV6-5 CASSYLAGDTGELFF
TRBV7-8 CASSPTHSNQPQHF
TRBV6-1 CASSEAIVQEDTQYF
TRBV10-2 CASSPSREGLGNEQFF